This T cell receptor (beta chain) was sequenced for a study of neurological immune-mediated disorders. This clonotype was found many times. Its target is not known. The cDNA was generated by 5'RACE with 10-nucleotide random UMIs. TCRdb re-analysed the 5' RACE reads in MiXCR, keeping a single row per CDR3 protein. Seen here are 55,000 to 65,000 distinct CDR3 sequences, roughly an eighth observed once, and the top ten hold around 10%. Study-level findings and limits: Patients with HTLV-1-associated myelopathy showed the most TCR clonal expansion. Those with multiple sclerosis showed the least, falling below healthy controls.

CDR3 length equals 14 residues. Germline CDR1 reads DFQATT; CDR2 reads SNEGSKA (reference sequence). The chain joins TRBV20-1 to TRBJ2-3; 12 bases match TRBD2. The source is a woman aged 60-75 years with HTLV-1-associated myelopathy (HAM/TSP). The source material was PBMCs. CDR3 sequence (DNA): TGCAGAACTCTAGCGGGAGGGGGCACAGATACGCAGTATTTT. This gives the protein CRTLAGGGTDTQYF.